Included here is one TCR beta chain sequence, with context. Its target antigen remains unknown. The CDR3 end falls 3 residues outside the read, so it is completed with the germline J gene. This specimen's time point label, per the study, means: blood sample drawn before combined kidney and bone marrow transplant. Thawed PBMCs were FACS-sorted into unstimulated Tregs (CD4+CD25+CD127-), CD4+ non-Tregs (CD4+CD25-), CD4 cells and CD8 cells. Patients were several combined kidney and bone marrow transplant recipients from the ITN036ST trial, and only these trial subjects had samples available. Healthy control blood was processed to PBMCs with a Ficoll density gradient and then cryopreserved, whereas patient PBMCs were collected both before and after transplant. The sample belongs to a study of Tregs in tolerant kidney transplant recipients (dated by TCRdb to the late 2010s). In terms of the full investigation: The transplants used related donors along with nonmyeloablative bone marrow transplantation, and in the human trials mixed chimerism was transient. The study used TCRbeta sequencing to identify donor-specific regulatory T cells before combined kidney and bone marrow transplantation, then tracked those cells after transplant. Points the paper makes about the study in general: Biological reproducibility was not examined directly, but technical replication error appeared to be minimal. PCR primers changed over time for some patients, so nucleotide-level comparison across those patients' samples was not possible. In tolerant patients, the expansion of donor-specific Tregs was greater than global Treg expansion, suggesting that the expansion was antigen-driven rather than nonspecific. Because only a small number of patients were included, the study had limitations, and the results will need to be validated in larger populations as well as under other immunosuppression protocols. Expanding Tregs with activated donor B cells appeared to identify the most biologically relevant and donor-specific TCRbeta repertoire.

Taken from cysteine to phenylalanine, the CDR3 has 9 residues. The DNA has 18 bases, all within the CDR3, and is read from base 1. CDR1 and CDR2, looked up from the germline V gene (reference sequence), are SGHNT and YYREEE. For TCRbeta CDR3 sequencing, genomic DNA was extracted from sorted cells using the QIAGEN DNeasy Blood and Tissue Kit. High-throughput TCRbeta CDR3 sequencing was carried out commercially through immunoSEQ, with PCR amplification with bias correction and internal controls included. The published analysis was carried out like this. A unique productive TCRbeta sequence was defined by the CDR3 nucleotide sequence when primers matched, and otherwise by the CDR3 amino acid sequence together with the Vbeta and Jbeta genes. To correct for sorting error, sequences found in more than one sorted population at a frequency ratio of 2:1 or less were discarded, and the remaining shared sequences were assigned to the population with the higher frequency. Sequences were defined as donor-reactive when expanded at least 5-fold in CFSE-low cells versus unstimulated cells and present at a frequency of at least 0.01% in CFSE-low cells. Repertoire divergence was quantified by Jensen-Shannon divergence calculated from the top 100 TCRbeta sequences ranked by frequency. For samples with multiple sequencing runs, sorting error was corrected separately for each run before the runs were pooled. Entries here come from immuneACCESS through TCRdb and include only in-frame sequences with V and J called. Some clones fail to appear in such tables; in the studies checked, an unresolved V gene covers under half of the shortfall, and the cause of the remainder is unknown. V and J calls and clone size follow that table, whereas D and trimming were derived from the DNA. This sample's listing comprises over 45,000 clones. Roughly 0.8% of the sample comes from the top ten.

Sequenced here: CD4+ T cells from blood, sampled before the transplant. This receptor chain uses TRBV5-4 and TRBJ1-1, with the D segment identity uncertain. This TCR came from a human donor who received a combined kidney and bone marrow transplant. CDR3 sequence: CARDLEAFF. The covered CDR3 bases are TGTGCCAGGGACTTGGAA.